One sample yielded the 23 T cell receptor beta chains listed below, sequenced in a study of Ad26.COV2.S vaccination and SARS-CoV-2 variants. The protocol was immunoSEQ multiplex PCR, while the TCRdb copy is restricted to in-frame clones and leaves out a portion. The sample contains hundreds of thousands of clones, about 87% of which appear only once. Regarding treatment: around 19 received Ad26.COV2.S at low or high dose, single or two shots; 5 received placebo; per-sample allocation not given. The samples were gathered on day 63 after the first injection of vaccine or placebo. Sequencing used peripheral blood, obtained in a trial of Ad26.COV2.S vaccine versus placebo. These receptors were obtained from a person aged 18-65 years who received the Ad26.COV2.S COVID-19 vaccine or a placebo.

The CDR3 DNA reads TGTGCCAGCAGTCCCTACGGGGCGAATCAGCCCCAGCATTTT. Protein sequence: CASSPYGANQPQHF. The chain is built from TRBV7-9 and TRBJ1-5; a possible D gene is TRBD1 (5 bases). Looked up from germline, CDR1 is SEHNR and CDR2 is FQNEAQ (reference sequence). Deletions cut 6 bases from V and 4 bases from J, with 13 bases between. CDR3 length: 14 amino acids.

V usage is TRBV12-3 or TRBV12-4 and J usage is TRBJ2-1; D perhaps matches TRBD2 (6 bases). V was pared by 3 bases and J by 9 bases, with 9 bases between. This CDR3 has 12 residues. The CDR3 is CASSLRGVEQFF. For the CDR3, the DNA is TGTGCCAGCAGTTTGCGCGGGGTTGAGCAGTTCTTC.

The CDR3 is CATSRGDSSYEQYF. CDR3 bases: TGTGCCACCAGCAGAGGGGACAGCTCCTACGAGCAGTACTTC. The chain joins TRBV15 to TRBJ2-7, with 7 bases identical to TRBD1. Germline V gives CDR1 LNHNV, CDR2 YYDKDF (reference sequence). The junction had 0 bases not matched to a gene; V was cut back by 1 base and J by 0 bases. The CDR3 covers 14 residues.

The chain uses TRBV2 and TRBJ1-1; D is unclear. The V and J ends lost 4 bases and 0 bases respectively, with 9 bases between them. This CDR3 spans 14 amino acids. CDR1 is SNHLY, CDR2 FYNNEI, per germline. The CDR3 region is CASSVLLMNTEAFF. Written as DNA, the CDR3 is TGTGCCAGCAGTGTCCTTTTGATGAACACTGAAGCTTTCTTT.

This clone was seen more than once but under ten times. V is TRBV6-6 and J is TRBJ1-2; D is uncertain. Germline V gene lookup returns CDR1 MNHNY and CDR2 SVGAGI (reference sequence). Between the trimmed V and J ends, which lost 0 bases and 4 bases, there was a span of 9 bases. CDR3 length equals 14 residues. The CDR3 DNA reads as TGTGCCAGCAGTTACTCTCCTGGTTTCTATGGCTACACCTTC. This sequence encodes CASSYSPGFYGYTF.

V gene TRBV11-3 combines with J gene TRBJ2-7, with D uncertain. V gave up 2 bases and J gave up 5 bases, with 7 bases separating them. The CDR3 extends over 12 amino acids. From germline, CDR1 is SGHNT and CDR2 YENEEA. This chain's CDR3 is CASSLRSDEQYF. The CDR3 bases are TGTGCCAGCAGCTTAAGGTCAGACGAGCAGTACTTC. The full variable domain, with the rest looked up from reference TRBV11-3 and TRBJ2-7, is EAGVVQSPRYKIIEKKQPVAFWCNPISGHNTLYWYLQNLGQGPELLIRYENEEAVDDSQLPKDRFSAERLKGVDSTLKIQPAELGDSAVYLCASSLRSDEQYFGPGTRLTVT.

This clone was recorded only once. The V call is TRBV5-8, the J call TRBJ2-2; D is perhaps TRBD1 or TRBD2 (6 bases each). Per germline, CDR1 SGHTS and CDR2 YDEGEE. This CDR3 has 15 amino acids. Trimming shortened V by 3 bases and J by 4 bases, and 13 bases separated the two germline ends. The CDR3 here is CASSSIKGGTGELFF. The CDR3 region has the DNA TGTGCCAGCAGCTCAATCAAGGGGGGCACCGGGGAGCTGTTTTTT.

The V and J genes are TRBV19 and TRBJ2-2; 9 positions match TRBD2. Germline V CDR1 and CDR2: LNHDA, SQIVND (reference sequence). V was clipped by 6 bases and J by 5 bases; unmatched bases: 4. The CDR3 is 14 residues long. CDR3 in DNA: TGTGCCAGTAGACCCCTAGCGGGAACCGGGGAGCTGTTTTTT. This gives the protein CASRPLAGTGELFF.

This clone is a singleton in its sample. V and J are TRBV11-2 and TRBJ1-3, with D possibly being TRBD1 (5 bases). CDR1 is SGHAT and CDR2 is FQNNGV in the germline V gene. The V end was cut by 1 base, the J end by 4 bases, with 14 bases between. CDR3 length: 16 residues. CDR3 DNA sequence: TGTGCCAGCAGCTTAGGCTTGAGGGGCTCCGGAAACACCATATATTTT. It encodes CASSLGLRGSGNTIYF.

V is TRBV5-1 and J is TRBJ2-1; D is unclear. The CDR3 is 14 residues long. In germline, CDR1 is SGHRS, CDR2 YFSETQ. V was clipped by 0 bases and J by 8 bases, with 12 bases between them. The DNA for the CDR3 is TGCGCCAGCAGCTTGGTTCTGGGCGCGGATGAGCAGTTCTTC. Translation gives CASSLVLGADEQFF.

The CDR3 DNA sequence: TGTGCCAGCAGCTTCGGGACAGGGGTTTATAATTCACCCCTCCACTTT. This translates into CASSFGTGVYNSPLHF. The gene calls are TRBV7-9 and TRBJ1-6; 10 bases are shared with TRBD1. There are 16 residues in the CDR3. V shed 3 bases, J shed 4 bases, and the junction held 3 bases outside the gene matches. Germline V gene data show CDR1 as SEHNR and CDR2 as FQNEAQ (reference sequence).

The chain combines TRBV5-1 with TRBJ2-7, with no clear D. V dropped 4 bases and J dropped 4 bases, with 12 bases sitting between them. CDR1 SGHRS and CDR2 YFSETQ come from the germline V gene. CDR3 length equals 13 residues. CDR3 DNA: TGCGCCAGCAGCCCGGGTGGCGTATACGAGCAGTACTTC. Translating it yields CASSPGGVYEQYF.

This chain connects TRBV14 to TRBJ2-2; D remains ambiguous. V was trimmed by 1 base and J by 8 bases, leaving 8 bases between them. Germline V gene data show CDR1 as SGHDN and CDR2 as FVKESK. The CDR3 runs to 13 residues. CDR3 residues: CASSQVRSGELFF. CDR3 sequence (DNA): TGTGCCAGCAGCCAAGTAAGGTCAGGGGAGCTGTTTTTT.

The genes are TRBV5-4 and TRBJ2-1; the D gene is possibly TRBD2 (7 bases). V lost 1 base and J lost 9, with 26 bases in between. This CDR3 spans 18 amino acids. Germline assignment: CDR1 SGHNT and CDR2 YYREEE (reference sequence). The DNA of the CDR3 is TGTGCCAGCAGCTTGCTAATAGGAGGGGGGGGACTTCAGGGTGAGCAGTTCTTC. It yields the protein CASSLLIGGGGLQGEQFF. The complete variable domain, with remaining parts taken from reference TRBV5-4 and TRBJ2-1, reads ETGVTQSPTHLIKTRGQQVTLRCSSQSGHNTVSWYQQALGQGPQFIFQYYREEENGRGNFPPRFSGLQFPNYSSELNVNALELDDSALYLCASSLLIGGGGLQGEQFFGPGTRLTVL.

This clone was detected only once. The CDR3 nucleotides are TGTGCCATCAGTGAACAGACTAGCGGTGTCAATGAGCAGTTCTTC. Translated, it gives CAISEQTSGVNEQFF. This chain connects TRBV10-3 to TRBJ2-1; 9 bases are shared with TRBD2. The germline V gene has CDR1 ENHRY and CDR2 SYGVKD. V lost 3 bases, J lost 6 bases, and 6 bases stayed unmatched. The CDR3 is 15 residues long.

The chain recombines TRBV27 with TRBJ2-2; the match to TRBD2 covers 7 bases. The V segment lost 6 bases and the J segment 4 bases; nucleotides outside the gene matches: 11. The CDR3 is 16 residues long. In germline, CDR1 is MNHEY, CDR2 SMNVEV (reference sequence). The CDR3 region has the DNA TGTGCCAGCAGCTCCTTATTGAGCGGGATCACCGGGGAGCTGTTTTTT. Its translation is CASSSLLSGITGELFF.

V is TRBV3-1 (or the pseudogene TRBV3-2) and J is TRBJ2-2; 9 nucleotides line up with TRBD2. The junction had 11 bases not matched to a gene; V was cut back by 4 bases and J by 8 bases. The CDR3 spans 16 residues. The germline gives CDR1 LGHDT, CDR2 YNNKEL (reference sequence). The CDR3 nucleotides are TGTGCCAGCAGCCGACCTAGCGGGGAGATTAAGGGGGAGCTGTTTTTT. Protein product: CASSRPSGEIKGELFF.

J is TRBJ2-2 and V is TRBV19; D is unclear. CDR1 and CDR2 from the germline V gene are LNHDA and SQIVND (reference sequence). Trimming pared 7 bases from V and 0 bases from J, leaving 12 bases between. CDR3 size: 15 residues. The CDR3 protein is CASTQSAANTGELFF. The CDR3, as DNA: TGTGCCAGTACCCAGAGCGCAGCGAACACCGGGGAGCTGTTTTTT.

This chain links TRBV7-3 with TRBJ2-1, with 13 bases identical to TRBD2. The CDR3 contains 17 residues. The ends lost 5 bases at V and 3 bases at J; junction bases unmatched: 7. The germline gives CDR1 SGHTA, CDR2 FQGTGA. The DNA for the CDR3 is TGTGCCAGCAGCCGAACGGGACTAGCGGGAATCTACAATGAGCAGTTCTTC. As protein: CASSRTGLAGIYNEQFF.

The rearrangement links TRBV7-2 to TRBJ2-5, with 8 bases aligning to TRBD1. The CDR3 totals 13 residues. Germline-derived CDR1 and CDR2 are SGHTA and FQGNSA. Trimming at V came to 5 bases and at J to 5 bases, leaving 4 bases not matched to a gene. CDR3 sequence: CASSAQGVETQYF. CDR3 DNA sequence: TGTGCCAGCAGCGCACAGGGGGTGGAGACCCAGTACTTC. The full variable domain, rest sourced from reference TRBV7-2 and TRBJ2-5, is GAGVSQSPSNKVTEKGKDVELRCDPISGHTALYWYRQSLGQGLEFLIYFQGNSAPDKSGLPSDRFSAERTGGSVSTLTIQRTQQEDSAVYLCASSAQGVETQYFGPGTRLLVL.

This clone was observed once. The rearrangement uses TRBV5-1 and TRBJ1-4, with a possible D match to TRBD1 (5 bases). This CDR3 has 16 residues. Trimming shortened V by 0 bases and J by 1 base, and 10 bases separated the two germline ends. Germline CDR1 reads SGHRS; CDR2 reads YFSETQ. The CDR3 DNA reads as TGCGCCAGCAGCTTGGACGGAAGGGGAACTAATGAAAAACTGTTTTTT. Its protein product is CASSLDGRGTNEKLFF. Looking up the rest from reference TRBV5-1 and TRBJ1-4 gives the full variable domain: KAGVTQTPRYLIKTRGQQVTLSCSPISGHRSVSWYQQTPGQGLQFLFEYFSETQRNKGNFPGRFSGRQFSNSRSEMNVSTLELGDSALYLCASSLDGRGTNEKLFFGSGTQLSVL.

V usage is TRBV7-8 and J usage is TRBJ1-1; no clear D gene. V was pared by 1 base and J by 5 bases, with 8 bases between. Germline assignment: CDR1 SGHVS and CDR2 FQNEAQ. This CDR3 region has 13 residues. CDR3 sequence (DNA): TGTGCCAGCAGCTTAGACAGTTCAACTGAAGCTTTCTTT. It translates to CASSLDSSTEAFF.

The chain is built from TRBV5-6 and TRBJ2-1; D is unresolved. This CDR3 region has 11 residues. Deletions cut 2 bases from V and 7 bases from J, with 4 bases between. From germline, CDR1 is SGHDT and CDR2 YYEEEE. CDR3 amino acids: CASSFVNEQFF. CDR3 in DNA: TGTGCCAGCAGCTTCGTAAATGAGCAGTTCTTC.